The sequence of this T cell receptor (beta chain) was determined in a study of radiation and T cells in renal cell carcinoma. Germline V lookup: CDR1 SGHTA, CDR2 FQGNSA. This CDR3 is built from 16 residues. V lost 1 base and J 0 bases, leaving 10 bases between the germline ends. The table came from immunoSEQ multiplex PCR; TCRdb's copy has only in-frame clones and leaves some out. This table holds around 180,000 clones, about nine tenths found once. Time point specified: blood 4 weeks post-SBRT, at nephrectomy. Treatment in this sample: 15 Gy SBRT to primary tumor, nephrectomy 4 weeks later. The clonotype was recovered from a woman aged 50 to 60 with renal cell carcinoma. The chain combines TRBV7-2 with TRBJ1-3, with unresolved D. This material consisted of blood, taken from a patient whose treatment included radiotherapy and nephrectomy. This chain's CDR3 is CASSLDVASSGNTIYF. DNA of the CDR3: TGTGCCAGCAGCTTAGATGTGGCAAGCTCTGGAAACACCATATATTTT. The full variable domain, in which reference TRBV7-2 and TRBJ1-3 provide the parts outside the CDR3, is GAGVSQSPSNKVTEKGKDVELRCDPISGHTALYWYRQSLGQGLEFLIYFQGNSAPDKSGLPSDRFSAERTGGSVSTLTIQRTQQEDSAVYLCASSLDVASSGNTIYFGEGSWLTVV.